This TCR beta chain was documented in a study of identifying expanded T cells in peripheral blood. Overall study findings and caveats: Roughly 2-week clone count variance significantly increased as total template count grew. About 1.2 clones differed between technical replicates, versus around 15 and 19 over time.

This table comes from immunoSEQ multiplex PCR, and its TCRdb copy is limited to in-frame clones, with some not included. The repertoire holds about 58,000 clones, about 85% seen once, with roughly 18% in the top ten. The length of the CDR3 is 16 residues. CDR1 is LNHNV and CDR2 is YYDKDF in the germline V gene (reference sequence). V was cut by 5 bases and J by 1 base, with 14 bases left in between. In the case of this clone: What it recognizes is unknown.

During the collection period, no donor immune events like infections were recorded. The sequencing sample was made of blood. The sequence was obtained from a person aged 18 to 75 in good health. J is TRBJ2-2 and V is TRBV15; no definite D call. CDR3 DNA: TGTGCCACCAGCTTGGCTTGGTCGGTGAACACCGGGGAGCTGTTTTTT. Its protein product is CATSLAWSVNTGELFF.